Given below is one T cell receptor (beta chain) in context. Antigen specificity is unknown. The CDR3 length is 15 residues. With 1 base clipped from V and 5 bases from J, the junction kept 6 bases outside the gene matches. In germline, CDR1 is LGHNA, CDR2 YSLEER. TCRdb's table, derived via immunoSEQ multiplex PCR, lists solely in-frame clones and lacks some. The table lists approximately 83,000 clones, 90% to 95% of them singletons. This entry is derived from a study of T cell responses to AZD1222 COVID-19 vaccine. Study conclusions and caveats: Along spike, vaccine-associated CD4 TCRs were found throughout, with dominance at 160-218 and 743-854.

V and J are TRBV4-3 and TRBJ1-1; 8 bases map to TRBD1. The input for sequencing was peripheral blood, taken on day 0 of MenACWY control vaccination. The sequence was collected from an adult in good health. The CDR3 nucleotides are TGCGCCAGCAGCCAAGCCAGGGACAGGCTTACTGAAGCTTTCTTT. As protein: CASSQARDRLTEAFF.